This T cell receptor beta chain was captured in a study of cytomegalovirus exposure and HLA in healthy donors. Overall study: Early released data comprised some 91 million unique TCRs from HLA-typed donors. Regarding the study as a whole: Sequencing likely produced, as an artifact, a cluster of highly shared sequence variants.

Germline-derived CDR1 and CDR2 are MNHEY and SMNVEV (reference sequence). The CDR3 consists of 13 residues. With 6 bases removed from V and 1 base from J, the gap between germline ends came to 9 bases. In regard to this clone: The antigen remains undetermined.

13 Jbeta primers and 60 Vbeta primers were used for the PCR. Repertoires were generated with immunoSEQ multiplex PCR, while TCRdb's copy carries only in-frame clones and drops some. This table holds roughly 100,000 clones. This clonotype originated in a man aged 50 or older in good health and CMV-seronegative. The genes are TRBV27 and TRBJ1-1, with D perhaps matching TRBD1 (5 bases). The specimen sequenced was PBMCs. The DNA for the CDR3 is TGTGCCAGCAGCTACAGGCAGAACACTGAAGCTTTCTTT. It is translated as CASSYRQNTEAFF.